The source of this TCR beta chain is a study of T cells in Graves' hyperthyroidism and ophthalmopathy. Broader study findings: Expanded thyroid clonotypes (above 0.001) were mostly also found in blood.

Per the germline V gene, CDR1 is SGHRS and CDR2 is YFSETQ. The CDR3 runs to 15 residues. Trimming stripped 0 bases from V and 6 bases from J, with 13 bases between. Amplified TCR beta CDR3 regions derived from RNA transcripts. In the first-round RT-PCR of the TCR CDR3, the HTBI primer set was used. Each CDR3 protein gets one entry after TCRdb re-called the multiplex PCR reads with MiXCR. Of just over 550,000 distinct CDR3 sequences listed, 46% are singletons. To note about this clonotype: The antigen remains unidentified.

Specimen: peripheral blood or thyroid tissue (not recorded which). The gene calls are TRBV5-1 and TRBJ1-5, with D maybe TRBD1 (5 bases). This receptor was taken from a woman aged 18 to 35 with Graves' hyperthyroidism. CDR3 bases: TGCGCCAGCAGCTTGGTGGCAGGGATGGGTCAGCCCCAGCATTTT. It specifies CASSLVAGMGQPQHF.